The sequence of this T cell receptor beta chain was determined in a study of cytomegalovirus exposure and HLA in healthy donors. Regarding this clone: Its antigen is not known.

CDR1 is MNHEY and CDR2 is SMNVEV in the germline V gene (reference sequence). V gave up 1 base and J gave up 6 bases; unmatched junction bases: 11. The CDR3 spans 16 residues. The PCR had 60 Vbeta and 13 Jbeta primers. Repertoires were generated with immunoSEQ multiplex PCR, while TCRdb's copy carries only in-frame clones and drops some. The sample has 160,000 or so clones; approximately 80% are singletons. Study findings and constraints: A later analysis showed HLA-associated TCR beta chains outstripping equally common others in clonal expansion.

Sequenced sample: PBMCs. This receptor was identified in a woman aged 30 to 39 in good health and CMV-seropositive. This sequence joins TRBV27 and TRBJ2-7; 8 nucleotides line up with TRBD1. CDR3 nucleotide sequence: TGTGCCAGCAGTTTATTTACAGGGGGTTATTGGGGCGAGCAGTACTTC. This gives the protein CASSLFTGGYWGEQYF.